This T cell receptor beta chain was documented in a study of CD8+ T cells in alopecia areata. Study in general: The protocol delivered tofacitinib for 6 to 18 months, then withdrew it for 6 months. Notes on the study in general: Patients showed less clear TCR sequence sharing than mice, possibly partly because of HLA diversity.

Reverse transcription of extracted RNA yielded cDNA, which provided the sequencing template. Generated by immunoSEQ multiplex PCR, the TCRdb table keeps only in-frame clones and is missing some. The data contain about 200,000 clones, under 75% of them singletons. As for this clone: Its antigen is not known.

V lost 7 bases and J 7 bases, leaving 16 bases between the germline ends. In germline, CDR1 is GTSNPN, CDR2 SVGIG (reference sequence). The CDR3 totals 12 residues. Specified treatment: oral pan-JAK inhibitor, 5-10 mg twice daily. The rearrangement joins TRBV30 to TRBJ1-2; D possibly corresponds to TRBD1 (6 bases). The TCR originated in a human donor with alopecia areata. The starting material was CD4+ T cells sorted from blood, obtained at week 4, from a patient treated with tofacitinib. DNA of the CDR3: TGTGCCTCCAACGGGGGGCGCGGTGGCTACACCTTC. Its protein is CASNGGRGGYTF.